The TCR beta chain described here comes from a study of blood T cell repertoires in COVID-19. Background on the study: Samples taken during acute and convalescent COVID-19 were collected in the United States, Italy and Spain. T cells, B-cell-depleted T cells, or PBMCs supplied cDNA or gDNA.

CDR3 length: 15 residues. The germline gives CDR1 WSHSY, CDR2 SAAADI. With 4 bases clipped from V and 6 bases from J, the junction kept 4 bases outside the gene matches. As processed by the authors: Estimates of nucleated cell counts were drawn from the amplification of reference gene primers. TCRdb keeps only in-frame clones here, not all; method: immunoSEQ multiplex PCR. V and J calls and clone size come straight from that table; D and trimming were deduced from the DNA. Among some 110,000 clones listed, about four fifths were seen once. The TCR originated in a man aged 55 to 70 with active or convalescent COVID-19. This chain uses TRBV10-2 with TRBJ2-1; 12 bases line up with TRBD2. The sample comprised peripheral blood. CDR3 protein: CASSVASGRVNEQFF. CDR3 nucleotide sequence: TGCGCCAGCAGTGTAGCTAGCGGGAGGGTCAATGAGCAGTTCTTC.